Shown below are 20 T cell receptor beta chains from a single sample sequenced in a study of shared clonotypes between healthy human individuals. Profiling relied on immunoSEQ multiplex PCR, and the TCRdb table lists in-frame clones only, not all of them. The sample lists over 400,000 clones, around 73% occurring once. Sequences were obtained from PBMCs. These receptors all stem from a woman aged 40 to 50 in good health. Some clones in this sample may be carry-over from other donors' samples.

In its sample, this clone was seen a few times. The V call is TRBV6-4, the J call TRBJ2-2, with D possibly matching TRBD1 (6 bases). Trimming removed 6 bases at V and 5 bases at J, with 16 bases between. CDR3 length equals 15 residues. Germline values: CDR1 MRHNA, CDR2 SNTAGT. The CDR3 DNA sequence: TGTGCCAGCAGACAACAGGGAATAGGTACCGGGGAGCTGTTTTTT. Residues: CASRQQGIGTGELFF.

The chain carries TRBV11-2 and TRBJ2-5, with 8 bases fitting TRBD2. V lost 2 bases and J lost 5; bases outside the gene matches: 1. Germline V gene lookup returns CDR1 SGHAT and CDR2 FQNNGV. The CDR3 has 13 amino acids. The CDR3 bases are TGTGCCAGCAGCTTATCGGGAGGGGAGACCCAGTACTTC. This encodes CASSLSGGETQYF.

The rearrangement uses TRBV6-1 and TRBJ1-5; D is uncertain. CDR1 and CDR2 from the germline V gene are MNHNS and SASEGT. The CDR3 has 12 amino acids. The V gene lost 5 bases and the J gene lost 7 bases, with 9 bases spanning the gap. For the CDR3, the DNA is TGTGCCAGCAGTCACCACGGACAGCCCCAGCATTTT. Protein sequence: CASSHHGQPQHF.

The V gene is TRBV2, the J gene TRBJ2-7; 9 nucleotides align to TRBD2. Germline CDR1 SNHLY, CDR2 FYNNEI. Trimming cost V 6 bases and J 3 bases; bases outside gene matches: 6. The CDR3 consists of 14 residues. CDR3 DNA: TGTGCCAGCAGCATAGCGGGAGAGGGCTACGAGCAGTACTTC. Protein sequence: CASSIAGEGYEQYF.

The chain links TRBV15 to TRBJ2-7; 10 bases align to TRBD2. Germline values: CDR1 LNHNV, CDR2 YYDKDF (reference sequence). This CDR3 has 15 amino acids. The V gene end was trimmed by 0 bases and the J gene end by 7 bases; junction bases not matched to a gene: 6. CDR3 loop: CATSRDPGLASEQYF. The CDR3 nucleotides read TGTGCCACCAGCAGAGACCCGGGACTAGCGAGTGAGCAGTACTTC.

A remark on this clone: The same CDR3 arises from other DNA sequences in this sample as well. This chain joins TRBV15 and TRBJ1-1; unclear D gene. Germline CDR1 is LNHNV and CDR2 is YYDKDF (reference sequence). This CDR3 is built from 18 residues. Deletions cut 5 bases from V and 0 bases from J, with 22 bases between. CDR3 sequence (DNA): TGTGCCACCAGCCGATCAAAGGAAAGGGTGTGGATGAACACTGAAGCTTTCTTT. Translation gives CATSRSKERVWMNTEAFF.

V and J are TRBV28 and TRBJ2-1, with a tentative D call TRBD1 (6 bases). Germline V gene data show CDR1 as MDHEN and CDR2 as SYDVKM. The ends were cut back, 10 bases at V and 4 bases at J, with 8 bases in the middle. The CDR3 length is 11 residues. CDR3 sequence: CATTGYNEQFF. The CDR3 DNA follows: TGTGCCACCACAGGGTACAATGAGCAGTTCTTC.

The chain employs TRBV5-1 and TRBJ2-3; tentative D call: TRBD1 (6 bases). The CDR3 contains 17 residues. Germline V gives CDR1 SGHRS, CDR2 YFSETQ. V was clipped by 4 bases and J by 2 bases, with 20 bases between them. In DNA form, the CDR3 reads TGCGCCAGCAGCAGAGGGGGTGACCACTTTAACACAGATACGCAGTATTTT. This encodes CASSRGGDHFNTDTQYF.

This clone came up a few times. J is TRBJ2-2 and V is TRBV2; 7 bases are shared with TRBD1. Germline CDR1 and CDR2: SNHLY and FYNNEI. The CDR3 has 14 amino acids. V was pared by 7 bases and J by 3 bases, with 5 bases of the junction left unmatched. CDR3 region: CASTGDSYTGELFF. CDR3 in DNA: TGTGCCAGCACAGGGGACAGCTACACCGGGGAGCTGTTTTTT. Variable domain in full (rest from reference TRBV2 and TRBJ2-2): EPEVTQTPSHQVTQMGQEVILRCVPISNHLYFYWYRQILGQKVEFLVSFYNNEISEKSEIFDDQFSVERPDGSNFTLKIRSTKLEDSAMYFCASTGDSYTGELFFGEGSRLTVL.

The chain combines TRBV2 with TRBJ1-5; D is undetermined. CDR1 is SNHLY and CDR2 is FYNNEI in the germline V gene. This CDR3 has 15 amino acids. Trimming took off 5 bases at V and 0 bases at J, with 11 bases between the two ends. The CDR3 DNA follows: TGTGCCAGCAGTAAAGGACGGGATAGCAATCAGCCCCAGCATTTT. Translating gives CASSKGRDSNQPQHF. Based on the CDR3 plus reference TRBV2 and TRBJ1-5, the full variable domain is EPEVTQTPSHQVTQMGQEVILRCVPISNHLYFYWYRQILGQKVEFLVSFYNNEISEKSEIFDDQFSVERPDGSNFTLKIRSTKLEDSAMYFCASSKGRDSNQPQHFGDGTRLSIL.

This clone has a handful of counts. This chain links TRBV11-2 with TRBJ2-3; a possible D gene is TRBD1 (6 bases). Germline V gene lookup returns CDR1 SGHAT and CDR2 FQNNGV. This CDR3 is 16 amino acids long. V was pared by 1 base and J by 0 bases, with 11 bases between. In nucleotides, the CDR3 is TGTGCCAGCAGCTTAGTCAGGACAGTAAGCACAGATACGCAGTATTTT. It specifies CASSLVRTVSTDTQYF.

DNA for the CDR3: TGTGCCAGCAGAGCAGGGGGCACTGAAGCTTTCTTT. Protein sequence: CASRAGGTEAFF. This rearrangement joins TRBV6-6 to TRBJ1-1, with 7 bases aligning to TRBD1. From germline, CDR1 is MNHNY and CDR2 SVGAGI (reference sequence). With 6 bases clipped from V and 4 bases from J, the junction kept 2 bases outside the gene matches. The CDR3 covers 12 residues.

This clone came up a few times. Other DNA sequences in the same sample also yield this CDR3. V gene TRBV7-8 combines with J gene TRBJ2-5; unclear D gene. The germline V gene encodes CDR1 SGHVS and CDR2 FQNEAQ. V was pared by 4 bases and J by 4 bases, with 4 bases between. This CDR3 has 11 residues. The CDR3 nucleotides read TGTGCCAGCAGCTCCCGAGAGACCCAGTACTTC. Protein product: CASSSRETQYF.

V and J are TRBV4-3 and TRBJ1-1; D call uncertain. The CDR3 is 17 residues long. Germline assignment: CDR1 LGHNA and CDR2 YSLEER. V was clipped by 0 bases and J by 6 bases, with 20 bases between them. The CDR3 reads CASSQDARTTLVAEAFF. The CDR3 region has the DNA TGCGCCAGCAGCCAAGATGCCCGGACCACCCTTGTGGCTGAAGCTTTCTTT.

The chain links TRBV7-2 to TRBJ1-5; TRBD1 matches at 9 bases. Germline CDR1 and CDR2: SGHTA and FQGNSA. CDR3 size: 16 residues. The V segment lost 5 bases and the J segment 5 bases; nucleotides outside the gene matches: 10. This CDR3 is CASSLTGGAYDQPQHF. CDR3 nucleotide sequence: TGTGCCAGCAGCCTCACAGGGGGCGCTTACGATCAGCCCCAGCATTTT.

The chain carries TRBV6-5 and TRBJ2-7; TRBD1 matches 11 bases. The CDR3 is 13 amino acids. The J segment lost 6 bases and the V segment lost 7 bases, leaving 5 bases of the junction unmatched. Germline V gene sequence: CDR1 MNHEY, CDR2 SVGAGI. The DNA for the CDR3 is TGTGCCAGCACGGGGACAGGGGGTGTCGAGCAGTACTTC. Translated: CASTGTGGVEQYF.

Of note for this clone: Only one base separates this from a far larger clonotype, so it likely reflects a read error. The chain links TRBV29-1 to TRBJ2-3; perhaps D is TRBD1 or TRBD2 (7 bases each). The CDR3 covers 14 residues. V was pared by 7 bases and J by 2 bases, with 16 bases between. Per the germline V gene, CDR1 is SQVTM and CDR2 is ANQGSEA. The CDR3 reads CSGAQGGNTDTQYF. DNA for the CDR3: TGCAGCGGTGCTCAGGGGGGGAACACAGATACGCAGTATTTT.

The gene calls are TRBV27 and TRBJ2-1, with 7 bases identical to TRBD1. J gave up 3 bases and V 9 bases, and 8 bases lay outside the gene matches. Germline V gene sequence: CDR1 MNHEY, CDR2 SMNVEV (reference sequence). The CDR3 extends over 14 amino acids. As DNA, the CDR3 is TGTGCCAGTTCGCAGGACAGGAGCTACAATGAGCAGTTCTTC. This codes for CASSQDRSYNEQFF.

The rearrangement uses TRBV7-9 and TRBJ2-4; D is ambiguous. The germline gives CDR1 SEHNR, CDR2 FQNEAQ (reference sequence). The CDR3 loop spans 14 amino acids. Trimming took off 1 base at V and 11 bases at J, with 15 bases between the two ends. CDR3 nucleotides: TGTGCCAGCAGCTTAGGCCGATCCCCACAGTTTCAGTACTTC. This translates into CASSLGRSPQFQYF. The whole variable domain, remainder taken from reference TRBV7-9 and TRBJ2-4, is DTGVSQNPRHKITKRGQNVTFRCDPISEHNRLYWYRQTLGQGPEFLTYFQNEAQLEKSRLLSDRFSAERPKGSFSTLEIQRTEQGDSAMYLCASSLGRSPQFQYFGAGTRLSVL.

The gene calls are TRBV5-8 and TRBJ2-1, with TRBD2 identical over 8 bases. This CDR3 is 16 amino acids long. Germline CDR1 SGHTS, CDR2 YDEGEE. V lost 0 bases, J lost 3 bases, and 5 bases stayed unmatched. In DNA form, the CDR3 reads TGTGCCAGCAGCTTGGCGGGGGGGACTAGCTACAATGAGCAGTTCTTC. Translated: CASSLAGGTSYNEQFF. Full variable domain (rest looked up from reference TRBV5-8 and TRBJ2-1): EAGVTQSPTHLIKTRGQQATLRCSPISGHTSVYWYQQALGLGLQFLLWYDEGEERNRGNFPPRFSGRQFPNYSSELNVNALELEDSALYLCASSLAGGTSYNEQFFGPGTRLTVL.